This T cell receptor beta chain was recovered during a study of molecular identifiers for immune sequencing clone quantification. Study-level background: Naive CD8 cell RNA, from around 20,000 or 100,000 cells, was split five ways in replicates, with four sequenced.

Study findings and constraints: Under 1% of molecules in naive cells, but over 97% of effector molecules, belonged to clones above 20 RNA copies.

TCRdb independently ran MiXCR on the PCR reads; one entry per CDR3 protein. The sample lists around 480,000 distinct CDR3 sequences; roughly 23% were seen once. Trimming shortened V by 6 bases and J by 1 base, and 13 bases separated the two germline ends. The CDR3 runs 14 residues. Germline V CDR1 and CDR2: MDHEN, SYDVKM. Sorted cells numbering about 20,000 to 1,000,000, with 10%, 30% or 50% RNA, yielded the naive CD8 libraries. Sorted naive CD8 T cells were those defined as CD8+CD4-CCR7+CD45RA+. This clonotype has ten or more counts. Its antigen remains unidentified. The J gene is TRBJ2-7, the V gene TRBV28, with D perhaps matching TRBD2 (6 bases). Source material: naive CD8+ T cells from blood, with Jurkat cell RNA spiked in. Subset: FACS-sorted CD8+CD4-CCR7+CD45RA+ naive T cells. This receptor was identified in a human donor in good health. Some libraries in this study had Jurkat cell RNA spiked in. The CDR3, as DNA: TGTGCCAGCAGCCTCCGGGACTGGTCCTACGAGCAGTACTTC. It specifies CASSLRDWSYEQYF.